This record looks at one TCR beta chain sequence and its context. Its antigen is still unknown. Distinct nucleotide sequences in the sample also encode this CDR3. The ends were cut back, 3 bases at V and 1 base at J, with 9 bases in the middle. The CDR3 covers 14 residues. The germline V gene encodes CDR1 MDHEN and CDR2 SYDVKM. These data belong to a study of shared clonotypes between healthy human individuals. Study observations and caveats: Relative to memory subsets, naive subsets generally showed larger estimated richness. Of the naive CD4 clonotypes, approximately 5% were shared across a handful of donors.

Over several immunoSEQ plates, each subset's genomic DNA was distributed in even portions. The data were produced by immunoSEQ multiplex PCR, yet TCRdb's version contains in-frame clones alone and is incomplete. The repertoire holds about 2.1 million clones, about 93% seen once, with more than 1.5% in the top ten. CD45RO-negative, CCR7-positively selected cells formed the naive CD8 fraction, excluding terminally differentiated effector memory CD45RA+ cells. The source of this sequence is a man aged 18 to 35 in good health. Some clones in this sample may be carry-over from other donors' samples. V usage is TRBV28 and J usage is TRBJ1-1, with TRBD1 as a possible D gene (5 bases). Sequenced: naive CD8+ T cells from PBMCs. CDR3 nucleotide sequence: TGTGCCAGCAGTTTCTGGGGGGGGAACACTGAAGCTTTCTTT. Protein product: CASSFWGGNTEAFF.